This TCR beta chain is drawn from a study of neurological immune-mediated disorders. Study information: The 35 or so multiple sclerosis patients comprised 31 relapsing-remitting and 3 secondary progressive cases.

This clonotype was detected many times. A single record per CDR3 protein comes from TCRdb applying MiXCR to the 5' RACE reads. The sample yields about 120,000 distinct CDR3 sequences, more than 2.5% seen once. V was shortened by 2 bases and J by 0 bases, with 10 bases between the two germline ends. The CDR3 has 14 amino acids. The germline V gene encodes CDR1 DFQATT and CDR2 SNEGSKA (reference sequence). The source material was PBMCs. This TCR came from a woman aged 25-40 years with multiple sclerosis. The chain combines TRBV20-1 with TRBJ1-1; D not resolved. The CDR3 protein is CSARTGGMNTEAFF. CDR3 coding DNA: TGCAGTGCTAGAACTGGCGGTATGAACACTGAAGCTTTCTTT.